This TCR beta chain derives from a study of T cells in Graves' hyperthyroidism and ophthalmopathy. This clonotype was counted only a few times. RNA transcripts gave rise to amplified TCR beta CDR3 regions. HTBI primers were employed in a first-round RT-PCR of the TCR CDR3. MiXCR was run by TCRdb on the multiplex PCR reads, yielding one entry per CDR3 protein. The sample records about 420,000 distinct CDR3 sequences, 15% to 19% being singletons. The receptor comes from a woman in her late teens or twenties with Graves' hyperthyroidism. The sequencing input was blood.

The CDR3 is CASSFVTSAYEQYF. In DNA, the CDR3 is TGTGCCAGCAGTTTCGTGACTAGCGCCTACGAGCAGTACTTC. This sequence joins TRBV27 and TRBJ2-7, with TRBD2 matching 8 bases. Germline assignment: CDR1 MNHEY and CDR2 SMNVEV (reference sequence). Losses at the gene ends were 3 bases for V and 2 bases for J; bases not matched to a gene: 3. CDR3 length: 14 amino acids.